The 2 T cell receptor beta chains presented below share a single source sample, sequenced in a study of beta chain features in type 1 diabetes. Isolated RNA was reverse transcribed in full, so expressed TCRB transcripts were sequenced. TCRdb keeps only in-frame clones here, not all; method: immunoSEQ multiplex PCR. The top ten hold over 0.4% of the sample, which has 150,000 or so clones, about 44% seen once. The sequenced material came from Tregs from blood. These receptors were collected from a man younger than 35 in good health.

The rearrangement uses TRBV7-9 and TRBJ2-7; possible D gene TRBD2, 7 bases. Trimming cost V 6 bases and J 4 bases, with 10 bases left between them. There are 12 residues in the CDR3. Germline loops: CDR1 SEHNR, CDR2 FQNEAQ (reference sequence). The CDR3 region is CASRKGGYEQYF. The CDR3 DNA reads as TGTGCCAGCAGGAAGGGGGGGTACGAGCAGTACTTC.

The V call is TRBV5-1, the J call TRBJ1-2, with D unclear. Germline lookup yields CDR1 SGHRS and CDR2 YFSETQ. The CDR3 has 12 amino acids. V shed 4 bases and J shed 3 bases, with 7 bases lying between them. The CDR3, as DNA: TGCGCCAGCAGCCCCACTGACTATGGCTACACCTTC. Residues: CASSPTDYGYTF. The complete variable domain, with remaining parts taken from reference TRBV5-1 and TRBJ1-2, reads KAGVTQTPRYLIKTRGQQVTLSCSPISGHRSVSWYQQTPGQGLQFLFEYFSETQRNKGNFPGRFSGRQFSNSRSEMNVSTLELGDSALYLCASSPTDYGYTFGSGTRLTVV.